Described below is a single T cell receptor beta chain sequence and its context. Its specificity is unknown. This sample was taken from a study of cytomegalovirus exposure and HLA in healthy donors. V was pared by 3 bases and J by 7 bases, with 11 bases of the junction left unmatched. The germline gives CDR1 LNHDA, CDR2 SQIVND (reference sequence). CDR3 length: 15 amino acids. PCR primers comprised 60 Vbeta and 13 Jbeta primers. Sequencing was performed with immunoSEQ multiplex PCR; in TCRdb, only in-frame clones are kept and a portion is missing. The sample has 140,000 to 150,000 clones; approximately 70% are singletons. General study points: Later analysis associated a missense DCLRE1C variant with TCR beta V- and J-gene trimming. Through in vitro validation, a few CMV-associated chains were shown to be specific for CMV antigens.

The TCR was taken from a woman in her sixties in good health and CMV-seropositive. The sample was PBMCs. The chain carries TRBV19 and TRBJ2-7, with TRBD1 matching over 8 bases. As DNA, the CDR3 is TGTGCCAGTAGTATTGTCGGGCAGGGGGCTGATGAGCAGTACTTC. It translates to CASSIVGQGADEQYF.